The 18 T cell receptor beta chains listed next were all sequenced from one sample in a study of identical twins. Using its own MiXCR run on the 5' RACE reads, TCRdb lists one record per CDR3 protein. The sample lists 450,000 to 600,000 distinct CDR3 sequences, about a fifth occurring once. The sample was also reused in another study, on yellow fever vaccine responses in identical twins.

Source material: CD4+ T cells sorted from blood. These receptors were obtained from a woman between 18 and 29 years old in good health.

This clonotype has just one count. V is TRBV20-1 and J is TRBJ2-3; D ambiguous. The CDR3 length is 11 residues. Germline V gene lookup returns CDR1 DFQATT and CDR2 SNEGSKA (reference sequence). The V end was cut by 0 bases, the J end by 4 bases, with 2 bases between. The CDR3 DNA follows: TGCAGTGCTAGAGAACCAGATACGCAGTATTTT. Translated, it gives CSAREPDTQYF.

V is TRBV4-2 and J is TRBJ1-5; 9 nucleotides agree with TRBD1. The junction had 3 bases not matched to a gene; V was cut back by 4 bases and J by 8 bases. CDR3 length equals 13 residues. The germline V gene has CDR1 LGHNA and CDR2 YNFKEQ. The DNA of the CDR3 is TGTGCCAGCAGCCCACAGGGGGCCAAGCCCCAGCATTTT. Translating it yields CASSPQGAKPQHF.

This clonotype appeared a few times. CDR3 DNA sequence: TGTGCCAGCAGTCCCGGACTAGCATCGGTTGGCAATGAGCAGTTCTTC. Protein: CASSPGLASVGNEQFF. The V call is TRBV7-7, the J call TRBJ2-1, with TRBD2 matching 8 bases. The CDR3 is 16 amino acids. Germline values: CDR1 SSHAT, CDR2 FNYEAQ (reference sequence). Germline trimming cut 6 bases from V and 6 bases from J; bases unmatched to any gene: 13.

This clonotype has more than one count but fewer than ten. The chain uses TRBV24-1 and TRBJ2-1; TRBD2 agrees at 9 bases. Trimming at V came to 3 bases and at J to 1 base, leaving 12 bases not matched to a gene. Germline loops: CDR1 KGHDR, CDR2 SFDVKD. This CDR3 comprises 19 residues. In nucleotides, the CDR3 is TGTGCCACCAGTGATCGGCCTAGCGGGATCCAGAGTTCCTACAATGAGCAGTTCTTC. Translated: CATSDRPSGIQSSYNEQFF.

The CDR3 loop is CASSEGRGGYETQYF. The CDR3 DNA sequence: TGTGCCAGCAGTGAAGGAAGAGGGGGCTATGAGACCCAGTACTTC. The V and J genes are TRBV6-1 and TRBJ2-5; 7 bases align to TRBD1. The CDR3 length is 15 residues. CDR1 is MNHNS and CDR2 is SASEGT in the germline V gene. V trimming: 1 base; J trimming: 5 bases; junction bases outside the gene matches: 7.

The chain couples TRBV7-8 to TRBJ1-2; 7 bases fit TRBD1. This CDR3 is 15 amino acids long. Per germline, CDR1 SGHVS and CDR2 FQNEAQ. V was pared by 5 bases and J by 6 bases, with 12 bases of the junction left unmatched. CDR3 bases: TGTGCCAGCAGCCCCTTGACAGGGAAAGGCGATGGCTACACCTTC. It codes for CASSPLTGKGDGYTF.

The V gene is TRBV5-1, the J gene TRBJ2-6; D might be TRBD2 (5 bases). This CDR3 contains 18 residues. The germline V gene encodes CDR1 SGHRS and CDR2 YFSETQ. Trimming took 4 bases from V and 4 from J, leaving 21 bases between them. The CDR3 is CASSPPGWASFGANVLTF. CDR3 nucleotides: TGCGCCAGCAGCCCGCCGGGATGGGCAAGTTTCGGGGCCAACGTCCTGACTTTC.

V is TRBV4-1 and J is TRBJ2-2; unclear D gene. Germline V gene data show CDR1 as MGHRA and CDR2 as YSYEKL. Between the trimmed V and J ends, which lost 3 bases and 4 bases, there was a span of 15 bases. The CDR3 has 16 residues. The DNA of the CDR3 is TGCGCCAGCAGCCATGTACAAGGCCCCTTCACCGGGGAGCTGTTTTTT. Its protein product is CASSHVQGPFTGELFF.

The chain uses TRBV7-9 and TRBJ2-1, with D perhaps TRBD2 (5 bases). There are 12 residues in the CDR3. The germline V and J ends were trimmed by 3 bases and 8 bases, with 8 bases remaining between them. The germline gives CDR1 SEHNR, CDR2 FQNEAQ (reference sequence). The chain's CDR3 is CASSFSDYEQFF. As DNA, the CDR3 is TGTGCCAGCAGCTTCTCGGACTATGAGCAGTTCTTC.

The J gene is TRBJ2-5, the V gene TRBV2; 13 bases line up with TRBD2. Germline trimming cut 4 bases from V and 5 bases from J; bases unmatched to any gene: 4. This CDR3 region has 15 residues. Germline V gene sequence: CDR1 SNHLY, CDR2 FYNNEI. The CDR3 protein is CASSARTSGSETQYF. The CDR3 DNA reads as TGTGCCAGCAGTGCTCGGACTAGCGGGAGCGAGACCCAGTACTTC.

This clonotype was seen only a few times. The V and J genes are TRBV29-1 and TRBJ2-2; D possibly corresponds to TRBD1 (7 bases). Germline V lookup: CDR1 SQVTM, CDR2 ANQGSEA. This CDR3 comprises 15 residues. V gave up 2 bases and J gave up 5 bases, with 15 bases separating them. The CDR3 is CSVEPRQGGTGELFF. CDR3 coding DNA: TGCAGCGTTGAACCCAGACAGGGAGGAACCGGGGAGCTGTTTTTT.

The rearrangement links TRBV20-1 to TRBJ2-1; tentative D call: TRBD2 (6 bases). The length of the CDR3 is 16 residues. In germline, CDR1 is DFQATT, CDR2 SNEGSKA (reference sequence). V lost 2 bases and J 0 bases, leaving 14 bases between the germline ends. Written as DNA, the CDR3 is TGCAGTGCTAGACGCCAGGGAGGTAGCTCCTACAATGAGCAGTTCTTC. It translates to CSARRQGGSSYNEQFF.

The chain joins TRBV7-8 to TRBJ2-1; D might be TRBD2 (6 bases). Trimming took 5 bases from V and 10 from J, leaving 12 bases between them. CDR3 length: 12 residues. Germline V lookup: CDR1 SGHVS, CDR2 FQNEAQ. CDR3 in amino acids: CASSVNGGEQFF. The CDR3 DNA reads as TGTGCCAGCAGCGTTAACGGGGGAGAGCAGTTCTTC.

This clonotype was detected many times. V and J are TRBV4-2 and TRBJ2-3; the match to TRBD2 covers 16 bases. Germline V lookup: CDR1 LGHNA, CDR2 YNFKEQ. V was clipped by 5 bases and J by 2 bases; unmatched bases: 7. The CDR3 runs to 18 residues. The chain's CDR3 is CASSTGTSGGAITDTQYF. CDR3 nucleotides: TGTGCCAGCAGCACAGGGACTAGCGGGGGGGCCATCACAGATACGCAGTATTTT.

This clonotype showed up just a few times. This chain joins TRBV2 and TRBJ2-5; D possibly corresponds to TRBD1 (5 bases). V lost 8 bases and J 1 base, leaving 14 bases between the germline ends. CDR1 and CDR2 from the germline V gene are SNHLY and FYNNEI. This CDR3 spans 14 amino acids. CDR3 in amino acids: CASGGRQFQETQYF. The CDR3 DNA reads TGTGCCAGCGGTGGACGACAGTTCCAAGAGACCCAGTACTTC.

There are a few counts of this clonotype. The chain has TRBV4-1 and TRBJ2-1, with TRBD1 identical over 9 bases. The germline V gene has CDR1 MGHRA and CDR2 YSYEKL. With 3 bases clipped from V and 2 bases from J, the junction kept 5 bases outside the gene matches. The CDR3 extends over 16 amino acids. This CDR3 reads CASSHLQGATYNEQFF. In DNA, the CDR3 is TGCGCCAGCAGCCACTTACAGGGGGCCACCTACAATGAGCAGTTCTTC.

V and J are TRBV12-3 or TRBV12-4 and TRBJ2-7, with 14 bases that match TRBD2. CDR3 length: 16 amino acids. The junction had 9 bases not matched to a gene; V was cut back by 5 bases and J by 6 bases. CDR3 region: CASSAGTSGRVPEQYF. In DNA, the CDR3 is TGTGCCAGCAGTGCAGGGACTAGCGGGAGAGTTCCCGAGCAGTACTTC.

This sequence joins TRBV10-2 and TRBJ2-4, with D hard to call. Trimming removed 4 bases from V and 5 bases from J, with 3 bases in between. CDR1 is WSHSY, CDR2 SAAADI, per germline. The CDR3 totals 11 residues. CDR3 in DNA: TGCGCCAGCAGTGCCGAAAACATTCAGTACTTC. The encoded protein is CASSAENIQYF.